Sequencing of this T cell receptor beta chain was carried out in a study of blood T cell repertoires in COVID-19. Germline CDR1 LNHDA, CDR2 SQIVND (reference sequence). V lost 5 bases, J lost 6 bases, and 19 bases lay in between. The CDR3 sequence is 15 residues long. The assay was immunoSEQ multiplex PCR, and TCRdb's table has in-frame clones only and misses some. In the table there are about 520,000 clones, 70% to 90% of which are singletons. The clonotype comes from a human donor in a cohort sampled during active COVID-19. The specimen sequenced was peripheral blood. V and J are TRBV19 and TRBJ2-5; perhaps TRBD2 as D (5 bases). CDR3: CASSVGTGVGKTQYF. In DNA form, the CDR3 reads TGTGCCAGTAGTGTCGGTACCGGGGTCGGTAAGACCCAGTACTTC.